These 26 T cell receptor beta chains originate from one sample sequenced in a study of STAT3 mutations in large granular lymphocyte leukemia. Overall study findings and caveats: Every T-cell large granular lymphocyte leukemia patient had at least one immunodominant TCR beta clonotype.

What these receptors recognize is not known. TCRdb keeps only in-frame clones here, not all; method: immunoSEQ multiplex PCR. The repertoire holds about 15,000 clones, with about 90% as singletons. Sample: peripheral blood mononuclear cells. Receptors were obtained from a woman aged 50 to 60 with T-cell large granular lymphocyte leukemia. Some clones in this sample may be carry-over from other donors' samples.

Only one count was recorded for this clone. This chain connects TRBV30 to TRBJ1-3, with D unresolved. Trimming removed 2 bases at V and 0 bases at J, with 8 bases between. Germline V CDR1 and CDR2: GTSNPN, SVGIG (reference sequence). The CDR3 runs to 14 residues. The CDR3 DNA sequence: TGTGCCTGGAGTCCTACGAGCTCTGGAAACACCATATATTTT. Protein: CAWSPTSSGNTIYF. Filled out from reference TRBV30 and TRBJ1-3, the complete variable domain reads SQTIHQWPATLVQPVGSPLSLECTVEGTSNPNLYWYRQAAGRGLQLLFYSVGIGQISSEVPQNLSASRPQDRQFILSSKKLLLSDSGFYLCAWSPTSSGNTIYFGEGSWLTVV.

This clone has more than one count but fewer than ten. The chain joins TRBV18 to TRBJ2-7, with D tentatively TRBD1 (5 bases). Trimming removed 6 bases at V and 3 bases at J, with 12 bases between. The CDR3 spans 13 residues. CDR1 is KGHSH and CDR2 is LQKENI in the germline V gene. Here the CDR3 DNA reads TGTGCCAGCTCTCCCCAGGGCGGCTACGAGCAGTACTTC. This sequence encodes CASSPQGGYEQYF.

The CDR3: CASSLEARGLETQYF. CDR3 sequence (DNA): TGCGCCAGCAGCTTGGAGGCGAGGGGATTAGAGACCCAGTACTTC. The genes are TRBV5-1 and TRBJ2-5, with D tentatively TRBD1 or TRBD2 (5 bases each). Between the trimmed V and J ends, which lost 0 bases and 4 bases, there was a span of 13 bases. This CDR3 has 15 amino acids. Germline values: CDR1 SGHRS, CDR2 YFSETQ.

The CDR3 reads CASSQGQNYYGYTF. Here the CDR3 DNA reads TGCGCCAGCAGCCAGGGACAGAATTACTATGGCTACACCTTC. This chain connects TRBV5-1 to TRBJ1-2, with 7 bases aligning to TRBD1. This CDR3 region has 14 residues. V lost 4 bases and J lost 3; bases outside the gene matches: 6. CDR1 and CDR2 from the germline V gene are SGHRS and YFSETQ.

The chain is built from TRBV18 and TRBJ1-5; D is perhaps TRBD1 (5 bases). V was cut by 1 base and J by 3 bases, with 7 bases left in between. CDR3 length: 14 amino acids. Germline lookup yields CDR1 KGHSH and CDR2 LQKENI. Here the CDR3 reads CASSPQGSNQPQHF. DNA for the CDR3: TGTGCCAGCTCACCACAGGGGTCCAATCAGCCCCAGCATTTT.

V and J are TRBV5-5 and TRBJ1-1; 7 bases align to TRBD1. Germline V lookup: CDR1 SGHKS, CDR2 YYEKEE (reference sequence). CDR3 length: 17 amino acids. V lost 0 bases and J lost 5; bases outside the gene matches: 13. The CDR3 region has the DNA TGTGCCAGCAGCTTGGGCCTCCCGTTACAGGGGAGGACTGAAGCTTTCTTT. Its translation: CASSLGLPLQGRTEAFF.

The chain uses TRBV18 and TRBJ1-1; perhaps TRBD1 as D (5 bases). The germline V and J ends were trimmed by 2 bases and 1 base, with 8 bases remaining between them. The CDR3 contains 14 residues. Germline values: CDR1 KGHSH, CDR2 LQKENI. The CDR3 DNA reads TGTGCCAGCTCACCAATCGGGGCGAACACTGAAGCTTTCTTT. It encodes CASSPIGANTEAFF.

The chain links TRBV5-6 to TRBJ2-7; TRBD2 agrees at 7 bases. The V segment lost 5 bases and the J segment 4 bases; nucleotides outside the gene matches: 9. This CDR3 comprises 14 residues. Germline CDR1 and CDR2: SGHDT and YYEEEE. Here the CDR3 reads CASSWGRGTYEQYF. Here the CDR3 DNA reads TGTGCCAGCAGTTGGGGGAGGGGTACGTACGAGCAGTACTTC.

This sequence joins TRBV2 and TRBJ2-5; TRBD1 matches 8 bases. J gave up 1 base and V 7 bases, and 5 bases lay outside the gene matches. The CDR3 loop spans 14 amino acids. Germline CDR1 and CDR2: SNHLY and FYNNEI. CDR3 nucleotides: TGTGCCAGCATGGAGGACAGGGCCCAAGAGACCCAGTACTTC. Translated, it gives CASMEDRAQETQYF.

The J gene is TRBJ2-2, the V gene TRBV28; 9 nucleotides line up with TRBD1. This CDR3 has 15 amino acids. CDR1 is MDHEN, CDR2 SYDVKM, per germline. The V gene end was trimmed by 6 bases and the J gene end by 0 bases; junction bases not matched to a gene: 2. CDR3 amino acids: CASRRQGANTGELFF. The CDR3 coding sequence is TGTGCCAGCAGACGACAGGGGGCGAACACCGGGGAGCTGTTTTTT.

This chain joins TRBV28 and TRBJ2-7, with a tentative D call TRBD2 (5 bases). This CDR3 region has 11 residues. Germline-derived CDR1 and CDR2 are MDHEN and SYDVKM. V lost 9 bases and J lost 4, with 10 bases in between. This chain's CDR3 is CASQWTYEQYF. The CDR3 DNA reads as TGTGCCAGTCAGTGGACTTACGAGCAGTACTTC.

The chain employs TRBV4-1 and TRBJ1-2; D perhaps matches TRBD1 (5 bases). Germline CDR1 and CDR2: MGHRA and YSYEKL. V lost 4 bases and J lost 0, with 18 bases in between. The CDR3 is 17 amino acids. The CDR3 sequence: CASSLHPRRVSNYGYTF. For the CDR3, the DNA is TGCGCCAGCAGCCTGCACCCCCGCAGGGTGTCTAACTATGGCTACACCTTC.

This sequence joins TRBV5-1 and TRBJ2-7; the match to TRBD1 covers 8 bases. The CDR3 totals 16 residues. From germline, CDR1 is SGHRS and CDR2 YFSETQ. Trimming cost V 1 base and J 2 bases; bases outside gene matches: 8. CDR3 protein: CASSLLGTGGAYEQYF. The DNA of the CDR3 is TGCGCCAGCAGCTTGTTAGGGACAGGAGGGGCCTACGAGCAGTACTTC.

The CDR3 nucleotides are TGCGCCAGCAGGGCGGTGATGAACACTGAAGCTTTCTTT. Translating gives CASRAVMNTEAFF. The chain recombines TRBV5-1 with TRBJ1-1, with D unresolved. CDR1 is SGHRS, CDR2 YFSETQ, per germline. CDR3 length equals 13 residues. Trimming took 5 bases from V and 0 from J, leaving 8 bases between them.

The CDR3 DNA follows: TGTGCCAGCAGTCCCCCCTCCGCGCGGACGGTAACCTACGAGCAGTACTTC. This sequence encodes CASSPPSARTVTYEQYF. The chain carries TRBV5-6 and TRBJ2-7, with D unclear. V was cut by 5 bases and J by 2 bases, with 23 bases left in between. Germline loops: CDR1 SGHDT, CDR2 YYEEEE. This CDR3 has 17 amino acids.

This clone was recorded once. The chain is built from TRBV5-1 and TRBJ1-1; unclear D gene. The CDR3 loop spans 15 amino acids. V lost 5 bases and J lost 1, with 15 bases in between. Germline CDR1 SGHRS, CDR2 YFSETQ. CDR3 residues: CASSSRPGENTEAFF. The CDR3, as DNA: TGCGCCAGCAGTTCCAGACCCGGCGAGAACACTGAAGCTTTCTTT.

This clone was found a few times. The chain carries TRBV12-5 and TRBJ1-5; D gene uncertain. Trimming left V 6 bases short and J 2 bases short, with 8 bases between. This CDR3 comprises 13 residues. Germline V gene lookup returns CDR1 LGHNT and CDR2 FRNRAP. In DNA, the CDR3 is TGTGCTAGTGGGCGGCATGGCAATCAGCCCCAGCATTTT. Protein sequence: CASGRHGNQPQHF.

The V and J genes are TRBV5-4 and TRBJ2-1, with D perhaps matching TRBD2 (5 bases). CDR3 length: 16 residues. The ends were cut back, 5 bases at V and 0 bases at J, with 15 bases in the middle. CDR1 and CDR2 from the germline V gene are SGHNT and YYREEE (reference sequence). CDR3 DNA: TGTGCCAGCAGTGACCAGCGGATCCGCTCCTACAATGAGCAGTTCTTC. Translated: CASSDQRIRSYNEQFF.

The chain employs TRBV5-8 and TRBJ2-5; no clear D gene. CDR3 size: 13 residues. In germline, CDR1 is SGHTS, CDR2 YDEGEE. Between the trimmed V and J ends, which lost 0 bases and 5 bases, there was a span of 8 bases. CDR3 sequence: CASSLVGVETQYF. Here the CDR3 DNA reads TGTGCCAGCAGCTTGGTCGGCGTCGAGACCCAGTACTTC.

The V and J genes are TRBV7-6 and TRBJ2-7; 8 nucleotides match TRBD2. The germline gives CDR1 SGHVS, CDR2 FNYEAQ. With V trimmed by 5 bases and J by 3 bases, 9 bases remained unmatched. This CDR3 is 15 amino acids long. The CDR3 spells CASSLTTSARYEQYF. The CDR3 DNA follows: TGTGCCAGCAGCCTCACGACTAGCGCTCGCTACGAGCAGTACTTC.

Only one count was recorded for this clone. Written as DNA, the CDR3 is TGTGCCAGTAGTATGGGGCAGGGGGTCTACAATGAGCAGTTCTTC. This sequence encodes CASSMGQGVYNEQFF. The chain couples TRBV19 to TRBJ2-1; 7 nucleotides line up with TRBD1. CDR3 length: 15 residues. Looked up from germline, CDR1 is LNHDA and CDR2 is SQIVND (reference sequence). With 3 bases clipped from V and 3 bases from J, the junction kept 5 bases outside the gene matches.

This CDR3 is CASSRDRAHGYTF. CDR3 coding DNA: TGTGCCAGCAGTCGGGACAGGGCGCATGGCTACACCTTC. The chain links TRBV7-2 to TRBJ1-2; TRBD1 agrees at 9 bases. Germline V gene data show CDR1 as SGHTA and CDR2 as FQGNSA. Germline trimming cut 6 bases from V and 6 bases from J; bases unmatched to any gene: 5. This CDR3 has 13 amino acids.

This clone was picked up one time. The CDR3 spells CASSSGGGLGYTF. Here the CDR3 DNA reads TGTGCCAGCAGCTCGGGTGGGGGGCTAGGCTACACCTTC. The chain has TRBV28 and TRBJ1-2, with a weak D call TRBD1 (6 bases). This CDR3 has 13 residues. The V end lost 6 bases, the J end lost 8 bases, and 16 bases lay between the germline ends. Germline V gene lookup returns CDR1 MDHEN and CDR2 SYDVKM.

The chain is built from TRBV19 and TRBJ2-5; D is ambiguous. V was clipped by 3 bases and J by 1 base, with 6 bases between them. From germline, CDR1 is LNHDA and CDR2 SQIVND (reference sequence). The CDR3 spans 13 residues. This chain's CDR3 is CASSMQAQETQYF. CDR3 coding DNA: TGTGCCAGTAGTATGCAAGCCCAAGAGACCCAGTACTTC.

This sequence joins TRBV2 and TRBJ1-4; 9 nucleotides agree with TRBD1. Germline lookup yields CDR1 SNHLY and CDR2 FYNNEI. This CDR3 spans 15 amino acids. Trimming removed 6 bases from V and 8 bases from J; junction bases left unmatched: 10. The chain's CDR3 is CASSQQQGAREKLFF. The DNA of the CDR3 is TGTGCCAGCAGCCAACAACAGGGGGCGCGGGAAAAACTGTTTTTT.

V usage is TRBV9 and J usage is TRBJ1-4, with D unclear. There are 14 residues in the CDR3. The germline V gene has CDR1 SGDLS and CDR2 YYNGEE. Trimming left V 0 bases short and J 7 bases short, with 10 bases between. CDR3 protein: CASSVASHGEKLFF. The DNA of the CDR3 is TGTGCCAGCAGCGTAGCCTCCCACGGTGAAAAACTGTTTTTT.